The clone carrying this T cell receptor beta chain was recorded many times. As yet, its antigen is unknown. Stated time point: sample taken at primary tumor resection. Tumor, nontumor lung or frozen PBMC supplied whole RNA that was sequenced unsorted. The donor population consisted of some 70 patients with untreated, early-stage non-small cell lung cancer. This entry belongs to a study of spatial heterogeneity in lung cancer. Notes on the study in general: In blood, ubiquitous expanded tumor TCRs appeared more at resection than follow-up.

Single TCR cDNA molecules each had their own unique molecular identifier. MiXCR was run by TCRdb on the 5' RACE reads, yielding one entry per CDR3 protein. In the table there are tens of thousands of distinct CDR3 sequences, roughly an eighth of which are singletons. V gave up 5 bases and J gave up 10 bases; unmatched junction bases: 5. The CDR3 sequence is 13 residues long. Germline CDR1 is SGHAT and CDR2 is FQNNGV. The chain carries TRBV11-2 and TRBJ2-1; 10 nucleotides line up with TRBD2. This sequence originates from a male donor with early-stage non-small cell lung cancer. The sample in question was PBMCs, obtained at surgery. DNA for the CDR3: TGTGCCAGCAGCCATCTGACTAGCGGGGAGCAGTTCTTC. The encoded protein is CASSHLTSGEQFF.